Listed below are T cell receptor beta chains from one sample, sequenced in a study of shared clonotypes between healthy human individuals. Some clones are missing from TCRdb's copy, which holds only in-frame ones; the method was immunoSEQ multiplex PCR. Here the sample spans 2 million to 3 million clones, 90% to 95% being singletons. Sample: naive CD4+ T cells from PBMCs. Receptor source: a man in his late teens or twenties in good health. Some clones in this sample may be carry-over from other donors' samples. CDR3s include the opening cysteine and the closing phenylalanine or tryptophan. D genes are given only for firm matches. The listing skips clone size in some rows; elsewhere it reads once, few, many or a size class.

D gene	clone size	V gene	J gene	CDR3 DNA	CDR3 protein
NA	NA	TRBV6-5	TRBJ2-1	TGTGCCAGCAGTTACATGGGGTACTCCTACAATGAGCAGTTCTTC	CASSYMGYSYNEQFF
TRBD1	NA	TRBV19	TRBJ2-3	TGTGCCAGTAGTAAGACAGGGCGACCCACAGATACGCAGTATTTT	CASSKTGRPTDTQYF
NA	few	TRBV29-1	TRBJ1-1	TGCAGCGGGACCACGGACCGGACTCCGAACACTGAAGCTTTCTTT	CSGTTDRTPNTEAFF
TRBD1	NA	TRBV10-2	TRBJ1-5	TGCGCCAGCAGCACATTGACAGGGGGTCTTGGCAATCAGCCCCAGCATTTT	CASSTLTGGLGNQPQHF
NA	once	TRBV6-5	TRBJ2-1	TGTGCCAGCAGTTACTCGGACCGATCTGGCTATGAGCAGTTCTTC	CASSYSDRSGYEQFF
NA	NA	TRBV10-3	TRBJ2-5	TGTGCCATCAGTGACCCGGGACGGACTCTGGGGGAGACCCAGTACTTC	CAISDPGRTLGETQYF
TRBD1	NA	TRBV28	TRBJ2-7	TGTGCCAGCAGTACCCGACAGACAGGGGTATCGTCCTACGAGCAGTACTTC	CASSTRQTGVSSYEQYF
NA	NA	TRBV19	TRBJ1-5	TGTGCCAGTAGTATACCCCCCAGAAATCAGCCCCAGCATTTT	CASSIPPRNQPQHF
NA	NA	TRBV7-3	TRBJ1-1	TGTGCCAGCAGCAGGGGGAAAAACACTGAAGCTTTCTTT	CASSRGKNTEAFF
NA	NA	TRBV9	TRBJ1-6	TGTGCCAGCAGCGTTTCCGGCCCGGGGAATTCACCCCTCCACTTT	CASSVSGPGNSPLHF
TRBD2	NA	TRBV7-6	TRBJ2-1	TGTGCCAGCAGCTTAAAACTAGCGTCGCACAATGAGCAGTTCTTC	CASSLKLASHNEQFF
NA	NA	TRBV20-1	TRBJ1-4	TGCAGTGCGACAGAAAATGAAAAACTGTTTTTT	CSATENEKLFF
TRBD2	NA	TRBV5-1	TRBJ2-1	TGCGCCAGCAGCTTGTTAGGGAGCGGGGACTACAATGAGCAGTTCTTC	CASSLLGSGDYNEQFF
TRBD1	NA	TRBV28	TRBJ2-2	TGTGCCAGCAGCGCTCCCGGGACAGGGTCGACCACCGGGGAGCTGTTTTTT	CASSAPGTGSTTGELFF
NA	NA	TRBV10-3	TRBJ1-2	TGTGCCATCAGTAGTCAGGCAAACTATGGCTACACCTTC	CAISSQANYGYTF
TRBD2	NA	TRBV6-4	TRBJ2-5	TGTGCCAGCAGTGCCACCGCGACTAGCGGCCAAGAGACCCAGTACTTC	CASSATATSGQETQYF